Shown below are 9 T cell receptor beta chains from a single sample sequenced in a study of blood T cell repertoires in COVID-19 (dated by TCRdb to 2019 to 2021). Libraries were built with the immunoSEQ multiplex PCR assay. As stored in TCRdb, this immuneACCESS dataset retains in-frame rearrangements with V and J assigned. A fraction of the clones does not appear; measured against another copy, unresolved V genes explain less than half of the discrepancy, and the remainder lacks a known reason. The sample profile shows about 250,000 clones; 87% of them were found once. The ten most abundant clones make up 3% of the sample. The sequencing input was peripheral blood. The receptors were gathered from a man aged 18 to 29 with active or convalescent COVID-19.

The chain combines TRBV5-4 with TRBJ1-1; a weak D match, TRBD1 (5 bases). Germline V gene sequence: CDR1 SGHNT, CDR2 YYREEE (reference sequence). CDR3 size: 15 residues. Trimming shortened V by 4 bases and J by 9 bases, and 22 bases separated the two germline ends. DNA for the CDR3: TGTGCCAGCAGCCCGGCCGGGGGGAGGGGACTCCAAGCTTTCTTT. Translated, it gives CASSPAGGRGLQAFF. The full variable domain, completed using reference TRBV5-4 and TRBJ1-1, is ETGVTQSPTHLIKTRGQQVTLRCSSQSGHNTVSWYQQALGQGPQFIFQYYREEENGRGNFPPRFSGLQFPNYSSELNVNALELDDSALYLCASSPAGGRGLQAFFGQGTRLTVV.

This chain links TRBV7-2 with TRBJ1-2, with TRBD1 identical over 7 bases. The CDR3 runs to 15 residues. The V gene's germline CDR1 is SGHTA and CDR2 FQGNSA. V gave up 3 bases and J gave up 4 bases; unmatched junction bases: 8. The CDR3: CASSLDNRGSYGYTF. CDR3 sequence (DNA): TGTGCCAGCAGCTTGGATAACAGGGGATCCTATGGCTACACCTTC.

The chain combines TRBV7-2 with TRBJ1-1, with TRBD1 identical over 9 bases. The CDR3 contains 15 residues. From germline, CDR1 is SGHTA and CDR2 FQGNSA. V shed 6 bases and J 4 bases; nucleotides not matched to a gene: 9. Here the CDR3 DNA reads TGTGCCAGCAGAACTGAGGGGACAGGGATCACTGAAGCTTTCTTT. Translated, it gives CASRTEGTGITEAFF.

The gene calls are TRBV5-4 and TRBJ1-6; tentatively, D is TRBD1 (6 bases). This CDR3 is built from 15 residues. V was pared by 3 bases and J by 3 bases, with 10 bases between. The germline CDR1 and CDR2 sequences are SGHNT and YYREEE (reference sequence). The CDR3 DNA reads as TGTGCCAGCAGCTACCAACAGGGCTATAATTCACCCCTCCACTTT. This sequence encodes CASSYQQGYNSPLHF. Together with reference TRBV5-4 and TRBJ1-6, the CDR3 gives the full variable domain: ETGVTQSPTHLIKTRGQQVTLRCSSQSGHNTVSWYQQALGQGPQFIFQYYREEENGRGNFPPRFSGLQFPNYSSELNVNALELDDSALYLCASSYQQGYNSPLHFGNGTRLTVT.

V gene TRBV13 combines with J gene TRBJ2-6, with a tentative D call TRBD1 (6 bases). Trimming took 6 bases from V and 4 from J, leaving 13 bases between them. The length of the CDR3 is 15 residues. The V gene's germline CDR1 is PRHDT and CDR2 FYEKMQ (reference sequence). CDR3 region: CASRRGGSGANVLTF. The CDR3 DNA reads TGTGCCAGCAGGCGAGGGGGTTCAGGGGCCAACGTCCTGACTTTC. The whole variable domain, remainder taken from reference TRBV13 and TRBJ2-6, is AAGVIQSPRHLIKEKRETATLKCYPIPRHDTVYWYQQGPGQDPQFLISFYEKMQSDKGSIPDRFSAQQFSDYHSELNMSSLELGDSALYFCASRRGGSGANVLTFGAGSRLTVL.

This clone was found a few times. The chain employs TRBV7-9 and TRBJ2-1; D is perhaps TRBD2 (6 bases). From germline, CDR1 is SEHNR and CDR2 FQNEAQ (reference sequence). Trimming took off 5 bases at V and 7 bases at J, with 15 bases between the two ends. The length of the CDR3 is 14 residues. This chain's CDR3 is CASSKGLGSNEQFF. In nucleotides, the CDR3 is TGTGCCAGCAGCAAGGGACTGGGGTCGAATGAGCAGTTCTTC.

The chain couples TRBV2 to TRBJ1-6; D is possibly TRBD1 (5 bases). This CDR3 contains 13 residues. V lost 4 bases and J lost 7, with 8 bases in between. Germline-derived CDR1 and CDR2 are SNHLY and FYNNEI. The CDR3 DNA reads as TGTGCCAGCAGTGTGGACACGAATTCACCCCTCCACTTT. This encodes CASSVDTNSPLHF. Filled out from reference TRBV2 and TRBJ1-6, the complete variable domain reads EPEVTQTPSHQVTQMGQEVILRCVPISNHLYFYWYRQILGQKVEFLVSFYNNEISEKSEIFDDQFSVERPDGSNFTLKIRSTKLEDSAMYFCASSVDTNSPLHFGNGTRLTVT.

The rearrangement uses TRBV7-2 and TRBJ2-4; 9 bases are a match to TRBD1. Per the germline V gene, CDR1 is SGHTA and CDR2 is FQGNSA. The trim removed 1 base at V and 5 bases at J, leaving 6 bases unmatched. This CDR3 is 16 amino acids long. CDR3 DNA: TGTGCCAGCAGCTTAGTGGGACAGGGCTTGGAAAACATTCAGTACTTC. The encoded protein is CASSLVGQGLENIQYF.

J is TRBJ1-2 and V is TRBV6-5; no definite D call. This CDR3 is built from 11 residues. V lost 6 bases, J lost 5 bases, and 7 bases lay in between. CDR1 is MNHEY and CDR2 is SVGAGI in the germline V gene. CDR3 region: CASSPGYGYTF. For the CDR3, the DNA is TGTGCCAGCAGCCCCGGGTATGGCTACACCTTC.